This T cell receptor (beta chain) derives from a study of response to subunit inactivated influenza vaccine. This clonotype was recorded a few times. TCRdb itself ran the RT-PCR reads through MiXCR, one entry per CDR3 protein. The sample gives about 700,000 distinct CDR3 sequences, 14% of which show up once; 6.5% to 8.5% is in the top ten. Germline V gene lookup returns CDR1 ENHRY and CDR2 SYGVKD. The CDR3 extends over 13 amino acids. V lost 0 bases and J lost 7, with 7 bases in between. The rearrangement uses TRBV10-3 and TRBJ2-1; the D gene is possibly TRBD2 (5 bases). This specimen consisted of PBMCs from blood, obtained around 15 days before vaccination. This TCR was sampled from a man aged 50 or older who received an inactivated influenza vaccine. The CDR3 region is CAISESEVNEQFF. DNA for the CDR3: TGTGCCATCAGTGAGTCGGAGGTGAATGAGCAGTTCTTC.